This T cell receptor (beta chain) came from a study of cytomegalovirus exposure and HLA in healthy donors. Study-level findings and limits: Rarity held for most TCR sequences, but there were some public TCRs that occurred in many donors.

About this clone itself: Its antigen is still unknown.

Use of 60 Vbeta and 13 Jbeta primers characterized the PCR. Some clones are missing from TCRdb's copy, which holds only in-frame ones; the method was immunoSEQ multiplex PCR. The record lists around 40,000 clones, of which the ten most abundant hold 1% to 1.5%. Sequencing used PBMCs. This clonotype originated in a man aged 25 to 40 in good health and CMV-seronegative.

CDR3 nucleotide sequence: TGCACCAGCAGCCAAGGGACTAGCGGGAGCCCCTCCTACGAGCAGTACTTC. Translating gives CTSSQGTSGSPSYEQYF. The chain uses TRBV1 and TRBJ2-7; the listed D gene, TRBD2, was not tested against the DNA. TRBV1 is an annotated pseudogene. The length of the CDR3 is 17 residues.